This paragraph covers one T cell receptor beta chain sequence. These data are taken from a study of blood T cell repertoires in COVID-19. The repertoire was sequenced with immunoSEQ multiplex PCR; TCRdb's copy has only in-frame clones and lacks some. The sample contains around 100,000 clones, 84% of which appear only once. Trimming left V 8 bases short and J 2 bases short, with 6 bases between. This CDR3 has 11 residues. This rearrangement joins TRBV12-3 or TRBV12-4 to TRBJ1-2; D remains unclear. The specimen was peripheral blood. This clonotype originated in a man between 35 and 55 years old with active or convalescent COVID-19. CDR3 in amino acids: CASGRNYGYTF. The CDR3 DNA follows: TGTGCCAGCGGGAGGAACTATGGCTACACCTTC.